The 16 T cell receptor beta chains below were found in one sample sequenced in a study of blood T cell repertoires in COVID-19. Clones were sequenced by immunoSEQ multiplex PCR, and TCRdb holds only the in-frame ones, with some missing. Here the sample spans 130,000 to 150,000 clones, roughly 84% being singletons. Sequencing input: PBMCs or T cells enriched from blood (not recorded which). The receptors were sampled from a woman between 45 and 60 years old who had been exposed to COVID-19.

This sequence joins TRBV5-1 and TRBJ2-5, with D possibly TRBD2 on 6 matching bases. CDR3 length equals 14 residues. Per the germline V gene, CDR1 is SGHRS and CDR2 is YFSETQ. Trimming left V 4 bases short and J 4 bases short, with 14 bases between. This CDR3 is CASSHPGGVETQYF. The CDR3 DNA sequence: TGCGCCAGCAGCCATCCGGGCGGGGTAGAGACCCAGTACTTC. The full variable domain, with the rest looked up from reference TRBV5-1 and TRBJ2-5, is KAGVTQTPRYLIKTRGQQVTLSCSPISGHRSVSWYQQTPGQGLQFLFEYFSETQRNKGNFPGRFSGRQFSNSRSEMNVSTLELGDSALYLCASSHPGGVETQYFGPGTRLLVL.

The rearrangement links TRBV7-6 to TRBJ2-3, with 10 bases that match TRBD2. The V and J ends lost 5 bases and 0 bases, in that order; junction bases with no gene match: 5. This CDR3 region has 16 residues. CDR1 SGHVS and CDR2 FNYEAQ come from the germline V gene. The CDR3 region is CASSLGLAVSTDTQYF. CDR3 in DNA: TGTGCCAGCAGCCTAGGACTAGCGGTTAGCACAGATACGCAGTATTTT.

The table lists this clone with a count of one. The rearrangement uses TRBV3-1 (or the pseudogene TRBV3-2) and TRBJ1-1; D uncertain. Germline V gives CDR1 LGHDT, CDR2 YNNKEL (reference sequence). The V and J ends lost 2 bases and 1 base respectively, with 14 bases between them. This CDR3 is built from 16 residues. The DNA for the CDR3 is TGTGCCAGCAGCCAAAGTCGCCACCCAGGGAACACTGAAGCTTTCTTT. It yields the protein CASSQSRHPGNTEAFF.

This chain joins TRBV13 and TRBJ2-3; D is possibly TRBD2 (5 bases). This CDR3 is built from 15 residues. Trimming removed 6 bases from V and 6 bases from J, with 19 bases in between. Germline V gives CDR1 PRHDT, CDR2 FYEKMQ (reference sequence). The CDR3 protein is CASRSGRLAWDTQYF. CDR3 nucleotides: TGTGCCAGCAGGTCCGGCAGGTTAGCGTGGGATACGCAGTATTTT.

This sequence joins TRBV2 and TRBJ2-3, with TRBD2 identical over 11 bases. The CDR3 contains 17 residues. Germline assignment: CDR1 SNHLY and CDR2 FYNNEI. The junction had 13 bases not matched to a gene; V was cut back by 6 bases and J by 5 bases. The CDR3 nucleotides read TGTGCCAGCAGGGCTAGCGGGGGGACGGGGAGTAGAGATACGCAGTATTTT. Encoded protein: CASRASGGTGSRDTQYF.

V usage is TRBV7-9 and J usage is TRBJ1-1; 7 bases match TRBD1. Germline V gene data show CDR1 as SEHNR and CDR2 as FQNEAQ (reference sequence). The CDR3 length is 12 residues. J was trimmed by 8 bases and V by 3 bases; bases with no gene match: 3. The CDR3 region has the DNA TGTGCCAGCAGCTTGGGACAGCAAGAAGCTTTCTTT. Translating it yields CASSLGQQEAFF.

CDR3: CASSYSRDRSYEQYF. The CDR3 bases are TGTGCCAGCAGTTACTCCCGGGACAGGTCCTACGAGCAGTACTTC. This chain uses TRBV6-5 with TRBJ2-7; TRBD1 agrees at 8 bases. The CDR3 is 15 amino acids. The V gene end was trimmed by 0 bases and the J gene end by 1 base; junction bases not matched to a gene: 2. The germline CDR1 and CDR2 sequences are MNHEY and SVGAGI.

The chain has TRBV15 and TRBJ2-1, with a tentative D call TRBD2 (5 bases). CDR1 LNHNV and CDR2 YYDKDF come from the germline V gene (reference sequence). Trimming pared 4 bases from V and 7 bases from J, leaving 20 bases between. The CDR3 runs 16 residues. The CDR3 DNA sequence: TGTGCCACCAGCATAAACGGCGGGCCAAAAAAAAATGAGCAGTTCTTC. This translates into CATSINGGPKKNEQFF.

This chain links TRBV2 with TRBJ2-3; TRBD2 matches 10 bases. The CDR3 is 15 residues long. With 4 bases clipped from V and 2 bases from J, the junction kept 3 bases outside the gene matches. CDR1 and CDR2 (germline): SNHLY, FYNNEI. The CDR3 nucleotides read TGTGCCAGCAGTGGACTAGCGGGTGCCACAGATACGCAGTATTTT. This translates into CASSGLAGATDTQYF. Filled out from reference TRBV2 and TRBJ2-3, the complete variable domain reads EPEVTQTPSHQVTQMGQEVILRCVPISNHLYFYWYRQILGQKVEFLVSFYNNEISEKSEIFDDQFSVERPDGSNFTLKIRSTKLEDSAMYFCASSGLAGATDTQYFGPGTRLTVL.

This clone has only one observation. This chain uses TRBV20-1 with TRBJ2-3; unclear D gene. The germline V gene encodes CDR1 DFQATT and CDR2 SNEGSKA (reference sequence). Trimming took off 7 bases at V and 2 bases at J, with 7 bases between the two ends. The CDR3 has 11 residues. As DNA, the CDR3 is TGCAGTGTTATATACACAGATACGCAGTATTTT. As protein: CSVIYTDTQYF.

The rearrangement uses TRBV27 and TRBJ1-5; 9 positions agree with TRBD1. The CDR3 runs to 15 residues. Germline lookup yields CDR1 MNHEY and CDR2 SMNVEV (reference sequence). V was clipped by 5 bases and J by 6 bases; unmatched bases: 8. The CDR3 here is CASSPGQGIGQPQHF. CDR3 nucleotides: TGTGCCAGCAGTCCGGGACAGGGAATTGGTCAGCCCCAGCATTTT.

V and J are TRBV2 and TRBJ2-4, with TRBD1 matching over 8 bases. CDR1 SNHLY and CDR2 FYNNEI come from the germline V gene. The CDR3 runs 15 residues. V was pared by 3 bases and J by 8 bases, with 9 bases of the junction left unmatched. The CDR3 DNA follows: TGTGCCAGCAGTGACAGGGCAGGGGGCGCGGACATTCAGTACTTC. As protein: CASSDRAGGADIQYF.

The chain employs TRBV4-3 and TRBJ2-1; TRBD1 is a possible D gene (5 bases). CDR1 is LGHNA, CDR2 YSLEER, per germline. Deletions cut 0 bases from V and 4 bases from J, with 10 bases between. CDR3 length equals 15 residues. CDR3 sequence reads: CASSQETDYYNEQFF. CDR3 bases: TGCGCCAGCAGCCAAGAGACAGATTATTACAATGAGCAGTTCTTC.

This chain links TRBV7-8 with TRBJ1-6; no firm D call. This CDR3 is built from 14 residues. Germline-derived CDR1 and CDR2 are SGHVS and FQNEAQ. The V end lost 1 base, the J end lost 9 bases, and 10 bases lay between the germline ends. CDR3 sequence (DNA): TGTGCCAGCAGCTTAGGCCAGATTCGTTCACCCCTCCACTTT. Its translation is CASSLGQIRSPLHF.

The CDR3, as DNA: TGTGCCAGCAGCCCATTTATGGGGACAGGGGGAGCTAACTATGGCTACACCTTC. Translated, it gives CASSPFMGTGGANYGYTF. This chain uses TRBV7-2 with TRBJ1-2; 11 bases are shared with TRBD1. This CDR3 region has 18 residues. The ends lost 5 bases at V and 0 bases at J; junction bases unmatched: 11. Germline V CDR1 and CDR2: SGHTA, FQGNSA.

J is TRBJ1-3 and V is TRBV12-5; TRBD1 is a possible D gene (6 bases). Germline V gives CDR1 LGHNT, CDR2 FRNRAP. The CDR3 runs 16 residues. Trimming removed 1 base at V and 0 bases at J, with 10 bases between. The DNA of the CDR3 is TGTGCTAGTGGTTTGGCTGGCAGGGGCTCTGGAAACACCATATATTTT. Translation gives CASGLAGRGSGNTIYF.